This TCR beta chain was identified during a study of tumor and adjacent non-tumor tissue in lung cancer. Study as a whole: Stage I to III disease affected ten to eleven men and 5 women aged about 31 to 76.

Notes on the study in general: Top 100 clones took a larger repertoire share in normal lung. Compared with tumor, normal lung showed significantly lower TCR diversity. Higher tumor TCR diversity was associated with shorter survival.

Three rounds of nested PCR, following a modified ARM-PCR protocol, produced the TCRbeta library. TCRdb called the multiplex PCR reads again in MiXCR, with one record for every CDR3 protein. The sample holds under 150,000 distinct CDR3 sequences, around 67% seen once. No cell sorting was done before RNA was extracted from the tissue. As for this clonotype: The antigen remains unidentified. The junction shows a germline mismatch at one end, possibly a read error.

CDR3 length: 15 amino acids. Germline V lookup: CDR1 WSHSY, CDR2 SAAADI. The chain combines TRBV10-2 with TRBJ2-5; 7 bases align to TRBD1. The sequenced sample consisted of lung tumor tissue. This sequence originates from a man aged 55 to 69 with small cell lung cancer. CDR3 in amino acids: CASSESGQRQETHYF. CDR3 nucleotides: TGCGCCAGCAGTGAGTCGGGACAGAGACAAGAGACCCACTACTTC.